The rows below give T cell receptor beta chains drawn from one sample of a study of T-cell memory formation after mild COVID-19. TCRdb redid the calling of the 5' RACE reads with MiXCR, one entry per CDR3 protein. The sample records 300,000 to 400,000 distinct CDR3 sequences, around a sixth being singletons. The sample consisted of PBMCs or a T cell subset sorted from them (not recorded which). These receptors were taken from a man between 18 and 29 years old who had mild COVID-19 (a few samples of this study predate the infection). Cell type and time point are not known. The CDR3 runs from the conserved cysteine through the conserved F or W. D genes are given only for firm matches. Only some rows state a clone size, as once, few, many or a class for expanded clones.

abundance: .
d_gene: TRBD2
j_gene: TRBJ2-3
v_gene: TRBV4-3
CDR3aa: CASSQDGTSVSDTQYF
CDR3nt: TGCGCCAGCAGCCAAGATGGCACTAGCGTGTCAGATACGCAGTATTTT

abundance: .
d_gene: TRBD1
j_gene: TRBJ1-2
v_gene: TRBV6-5
CDR3aa: CASIAQGAVGYTF
CDR3nt: TGTGCCAGCATCGCACAGGGGGCTGTTGGCTACACCTTC

abundance: .
d_gene: .
j_gene: TRBJ2-7
v_gene: TRBV14
CDR3aa: CASSPSRYEQYF
CDR3nt: TGTGCCAGCAGCCCGTCGAGGTACGAGCAGTACTTC

abundance: .
d_gene: .
j_gene: TRBJ2-7
v_gene: TRBV5-4
CDR3aa: CASSLIPLLNGEQYF
CDR3nt: TGTGCCAGCAGCTTGATACCCCTGCTAAACGGCGAGCAGTACTTC

abundance: few
d_gene: .
j_gene: TRBJ1-4
v_gene: TRBV20-1
CDR3aa: CSAFGGNEKLFF
CDR3nt: TGCAGTGCCTTTGGGGGTAATGAAAAACTGTTTTTT

abundance: few
d_gene: TRBD2
j_gene: TRBJ2-5
v_gene: TRBV11-2
CDR3aa: CASSLVPSGGWQETQYF
CDR3nt: TGTGCCAGCAGCTTAGTCCCTAGCGGGGGGTGGCAAGAGACCCAGTACTTC

abundance: few
d_gene: .
j_gene: TRBJ2-7
v_gene: TRBV3-1
CDR3aa: CASSQSRLTYEQYF
CDR3nt: TGTGCCAGCAGCCAGAGCCGGCTGACCTACGAGCAGTACTTC

abundance: few
d_gene: .
j_gene: TRBJ1-2
v_gene: TRBV4-1
CDR3aa: CASSQTDRANYGYTF
CDR3nt: TGCGCCAGCAGCCAAACGGACAGAGCTAACTATGGCTACACCTTC

abundance: few
d_gene: TRBD2
j_gene: TRBJ2-2
v_gene: TRBV10-3
CDR3aa: CAISGGLAGNTGELFF
CDR3nt: TGTGCCATCAGTGGTGGACTAGCGGGGAACACCGGGGAGCTGTTTTTT

abundance: .
d_gene: .
j_gene: TRBJ1-2
v_gene: TRBV6-4
CDR3aa: CASRSQGVGGYTF
CDR3nt: TGTGCCAGCAGATCACAGGGTGTAGGAGGCTACACCTTC

abundance: many
d_gene: TRBD2
j_gene: TRBJ2-1
v_gene: TRBV27
CDR3aa: CASSSSGLANAYNEQFF
CDR3nt: TGTGCCAGCAGTTCCAGCGGACTAGCTAACGCCTACAATGAGCAGTTCTTC